Shown below are 12 T cell receptor beta chains from a single sample sequenced in a study of blood T cell repertoires in COVID-19. TCRdb keeps only in-frame clones here, not all; method: immunoSEQ multiplex PCR. The table shows 230,000 or so clones, with 90% occurring only once. Sequencing was done on a sample of peripheral blood. These receptors originate from a woman aged 60-75 years with COVID-19, enrolled during active disease.

The chain couples TRBV7-2 to TRBJ2-3; 11 positions match TRBD2. This CDR3 is built from 18 residues. J gave up 5 bases and V 2 bases, and 12 bases lay outside the gene matches. CDR1 is SGHTA and CDR2 is FQGNSA in the germline V gene. This CDR3 reads CASSLTVYSGGARDTQYF. The CDR3 DNA follows: TGTGCCAGCAGCTTAACGGTGTATAGCGGGGGGGCGAGAGATACGCAGTATTTT.

The chain has TRBV14 and TRBJ1-6; tentatively, D is TRBD1 (6 bases). The germline V and J ends were trimmed by 4 bases and 9 bases, with 10 bases remaining between them. This CDR3 comprises 13 residues. The germline CDR1 and CDR2 sequences are SGHDN and FVKESK. The CDR3 here is CASSRTGSSPLHF. The CDR3 DNA reads as TGTGCCAGCAGCCGCACAGGGAGTTCACCCCTCCACTTT.

This clone came up once. J is TRBJ2-1 and V is TRBV5-6; TRBD2 aligns across 8 bases. The CDR3 is 18 residues long. The ends lost 4 bases at V and 3 bases at J; junction bases unmatched: 15. Germline V gene lookup returns CDR1 SGHDT and CDR2 YYEEEE. CDR3 sequence reads: CASSPIPFSGVFYNEQFF. The CDR3 nucleotides read TGTGCCAGCAGCCCAATCCCTTTTAGCGGGGTGTTCTACAATGAGCAGTTCTTC.

The chain joins TRBV7-6 to TRBJ2-2, with 7 bases lining up with TRBD1. This CDR3 contains 15 residues. Germline CDR1 and CDR2: SGHVS and FNYEAQ. V lost 1 base to trimming and J lost 5 bases; unmatched junction nucleotides: 4. CDR3 coding DNA: TGTGCCAGCAGCTTAGTAACAGGGGATACCGGGGAGCTGTTTTTT. Its protein product is CASSLVTGDTGELFF.

This chain connects TRBV6-5 to TRBJ1-1; no firm D call. The CDR3 has 13 amino acids. Germline lookup yields CDR1 MNHEY and CDR2 SVGAGI. V lost 7 bases and J lost 0, with 9 bases in between. The CDR3 sequence: CASKDSLNTEAFF. CDR3 nucleotides: TGTGCCAGCAAGGACTCATTGAACACTGAAGCTTTCTTT.

This rearrangement joins TRBV5-4 to TRBJ2-1; 9 bases are shared with TRBD2. This CDR3 region has 16 residues. The germline V gene encodes CDR1 SGHNT and CDR2 YYREEE (reference sequence). V was pared by 4 bases and J by 2 bases, with 7 bases of the junction left unmatched. The CDR3 nucleotides read TGTGCCAGCAGCCCTCAGGCGGGGGGGCCCTACAATGAGCAGTTCTTC. Amino acid sequence: CASSPQAGGPYNEQFF.

The chain carries TRBV10-3 and TRBJ1-2; a possible D gene is TRBD1 (5 bases). CDR1 ENHRY and CDR2 SYGVKD come from the germline V gene. V dropped 4 bases and J dropped 3 bases, with 12 bases sitting between them. This CDR3 contains 14 residues. The CDR3 region has the DNA TGTGCCATCAGTGGGGCAGGGAGGGACTATGGCTACACCTTC. It yields the protein CAISGAGRDYGYTF.

The chain uses TRBV7-9 and TRBJ2-2; TRBD2 aligns across 9 bases. The CDR3 spans 15 residues. Germline trimming cut 4 bases from V and 3 bases from J; bases unmatched to any gene: 3. From germline, CDR1 is SEHNR and CDR2 FQNEAQ (reference sequence). CDR3 in amino acids: CASSSTSGYTGELFF. CDR3 DNA: TGTGCCAGCAGCTCGACTAGCGGATACACCGGGGAGCTGTTTTTT.

The chain couples TRBV5-8 to TRBJ2-3; no clear D gene. In germline, CDR1 is SGHTS, CDR2 YDEGEE. The CDR3 spans 15 residues. With 3 bases removed from V and 2 bases from J, the gap between germline ends came to 13 bases. CDR3 region: CASSWAAIVTDTQYF. CDR3 bases: TGTGCCAGCAGCTGGGCCGCGATAGTCACAGATACGCAGTATTTT.

The chain couples TRBV6-4 to TRBJ1-1, with 9 bases matching TRBD1. The CDR3 is 14 residues long. Germline assignment: CDR1 MRHNA and CDR2 SNTAGT. J was trimmed by 5 bases and V by 3 bases; bases with no gene match: 4. CDR3 amino acids: CASSEGTGITEAFF. The DNA of the CDR3 is TGTGCCAGCAGTGAAGGGACAGGGATTACTGAAGCTTTCTTT.

V gene TRBV7-8 combines with J gene TRBJ1-4; no firm D call. Looked up from germline, CDR1 is SGHVS and CDR2 is FQNEAQ. V dropped 1 base and J dropped 3 bases, with 15 bases sitting between them. This CDR3 has 17 amino acids. The CDR3 loop reads CASSLGRSSAANEKLFF. The CDR3 DNA reads TGTGCCAGCAGCTTAGGGCGGTCCTCGGCAGCTAATGAAAAACTGTTTTTT.

V and J are TRBV6-5 and TRBJ1-5, with D maybe TRBD1 (5 bases). Germline V gives CDR1 MNHEY, CDR2 SVGAGI. V lost 7 bases to trimming and J lost 2 bases, with 12 bases between them. The CDR3 is made up of 14 amino acids. The CDR3, as DNA: TGTGCCAGCATTGGTGTAGGGGGCAATCAGCCCCAGCATTTT. This translates into CASIGVGGNQPQHF.